This T cell receptor beta chain was obtained from a study of blood T cell repertoires in COVID-19. Study in general: There were acute and convalescent COVID-19 samples, and they came from the United States, Italy and Spain. Sources were T cells, B-cell-depleted T cells, or PBMCs; the material itself was cDNA or gDNA.

This table comes from immunoSEQ multiplex PCR, and its TCRdb copy is limited to in-frame clones, with some not included. Found here are about 20,000 clones, approximately 89% of them singletons; the top ten hold roughly 4.7%. Two negative PCRs, clearance, or symptom resolution had been documented for recovered Cohort 3 donors. This CDR3 contains 13 residues. Trimming removed 0 bases from V and 10 bases from J; junction bases left unmatched: 0. CDR1 is SGDLS and CDR2 is YYNGEE in the germline V gene. Material for sequencing was PBMCs or T cells enriched from blood (not recorded which). This chain connects TRBV9 to TRBJ2-1; TRBD2 agrees at 11 bases. This sequence originates from a woman in her twenties or thirties who had recovered from COVID-19. The DNA for the CDR3 is TGTGCCAGCAGCGTAGGACTAGCGGGGGAGCAGTTCTTC. Translated: CASSVGLAGEQFF.